This T cell receptor (beta chain) was sequenced in a study of blood T cell repertoires in COVID-19. Original processing methods: Reference gene primer amplification yielded estimated nucleated cell counts. Generated by immunoSEQ multiplex PCR, the TCRdb table keeps only in-frame clones and is missing some. That table is the source of V, J and clone size, and D and trimming were worked out from the DNA. This sample has about 330,000 clones, with around four fifths found just once. The V gene end was trimmed by 0 bases and the J gene end by 3 bases; junction bases not matched to a gene: 4. The CDR3 is 16 amino acids. Germline assignment: CDR1 LGHDT and CDR2 YNNKEL (reference sequence).

The material sequenced was peripheral blood. This sequence was found in a woman in her fifties or sixties with acute or convalescent COVID-19. The rearrangement joins TRBV3-1 (or the pseudogene TRBV3-2) to TRBJ2-1; TRBD2 matches at 8 bases. The CDR3 here is CASSQEERGGYNEQFF. The CDR3 DNA reads TGTGCCAGCAGCCAAGAGGAACGGGGGGGCTACAATGAGCAGTTCTTC.